Given below is one T cell receptor (beta chain) in context. Antigen: not known. The CDR3 length is 14 residues. Germline assignment: CDR1 MDHEN and CDR2 SYDVKM. Between the trimmed V and J ends, which lost 11 bases and 4 bases, there was a span of 19 bases. The sample comes from a study of spatial heterogeneity in lung cancer. Study overall: Raw-read counts averaged over ten per unique TCR and UMI combination.

As for time point: sample taken at primary tumor resection. Sequencing covered unsorted whole RNA taken from tumor, nontumor lung or frozen PBMC. There were roughly 72 donors, all of them untreated patients with early-stage non-small cell lung cancer. Findings and limits, study-wide: Resection blood, more than follow-up blood, showed ubiquitous expanded tumor TCRs.

The study tagged each TCR cDNA molecule with a unique molecular identifier. TCRdb re-analysed the 5' RACE reads in MiXCR, keeping a single row per CDR3 protein. The sample holds around 11,000 distinct CDR3 sequences, around a quarter seen once. The V and J genes are TRBV28 and TRBJ2-3; TRBD2 might be the D (7 bases). The sequenced sample was PBMCs, obtained at surgery. The sequence derives from a female donor with early-stage non-small cell lung cancer. The CDR3 sequence is CASGEAGAADTQYF. The CDR3 nucleotides read TGTGCCTCAGGGGAGGCGGGAGCGGCAGATACGCAGTATTTT.